The 18 T cell receptor beta chains listed next were all sequenced from one sample in a study of a mutant IDH1 vaccine in newly diagnosed glioma. TCRdb's table, derived via immunoSEQ multiplex PCR, lists solely in-frame clones and lacks some. The sample holds 50,000 to 55,000 clones, just under 80% seen once. These receptors' targets are unknown. Time point meaning: week 5, during vaccination. Each dose delivered 300 ug of mutant IDH1 20-mer peptide subcutaneously with imiquimod. The input for sequencing was PBMCs, taken from a glioma patient whose treatment included an IDH1 peptide vaccine. The receptors derive from a man in his fifties or sixties with glioma.

The J gene is TRBJ2-4, the V gene TRBV7-6, with 11 nucleotides matching TRBD2. The CDR3 is 16 amino acids. Per germline, CDR1 SGHVS and CDR2 FNYEAQ. With 1 base clipped from V and 5 bases from J, the junction kept 4 bases outside the gene matches. The CDR3 protein is CASSLGGTSGQNIQYF. CDR3 sequence (DNA): TGTGCCAGCAGCTTAGGGGGGACTAGCGGTCAAAACATTCAGTACTTC. Drawing the rest from reference TRBV7-6 and TRBJ2-4, the complete variable domain is GAGVSQSPRYKVTKRGQDVALRCDPISGHVSLYWYRQALGQGPEFLTYFNYEAQQDKSGLPNDRFSAERPEGSISTLTIQRTEQRDSAMYRCASSLGGTSGQNIQYFGAGTRLSVL.

The chain has TRBV4-1 and TRBJ2-5; tentatively, D is TRBD1 (7 bases). CDR1 is MGHRA, CDR2 YSYEKL, per germline. The ends were cut back, 4 bases at V and 5 bases at J, with 17 bases in the middle. The CDR3 runs 15 residues. DNA of the CDR3: TGCGCCAGCAGCCTTGTGACTAGGGGGCCGGAGACCCAGTACTTC. It is translated as CASSLVTRGPETQYF.

This chain links TRBV18 with TRBJ1-5; D ambiguous. Germline assignment: CDR1 KGHSH and CDR2 LQKENI. V was pared by 5 bases and J by 3 bases, with 11 bases between. The CDR3 loop spans 14 amino acids. The CDR3 DNA follows: TGTGCCAGCTCAGGGGTGTGGAACAATCAGCCCCAGCATTTT. This encodes CASSGVWNNQPQHF.

The rearrangement joins TRBV7-2 to TRBJ2-7; D is ambiguous. This CDR3 is built from 14 residues. Germline V gene lookup returns CDR1 SGHTA and CDR2 FQGNSA. Trimming took 5 bases from V and 2 from J, leaving 13 bases between them. The CDR3 spells CASSLSPGPYEQYF. CDR3 nucleotide sequence: TGTGCCAGCAGCCTGTCTCCGGGCCCCTACGAGCAGTACTTC.

The gene calls are TRBV10-3 and TRBJ2-1; the D call may be TRBD1 or TRBD2 (5 bases each). The ends were cut back, 4 bases at V and 7 bases at J, with 14 bases in the middle. In germline, CDR1 is ENHRY, CDR2 SYGVKD. The CDR3 totals 14 residues. The CDR3 reads CAISGGNNANEQFF. CDR3 bases: TGTGCCATCAGTGGGGGGAATAATGCGAATGAGCAGTTCTTC.

The chain links TRBV7-9 to TRBJ2-7; possibly TRBD1 or TRBD2 for D (5 bases each). Trimming took off 4 bases at V and 2 bases at J, with 9 bases between the two ends. The CDR3 covers 13 residues. Germline-derived CDR1 and CDR2 are SEHNR and FQNEAQ (reference sequence). CDR3 region: CASSSGRAYEQYF. CDR3 DNA sequence: TGTGCCAGCAGCTCGGGACGCGCCTACGAGCAGTACTTC.

The chain couples TRBV19 to TRBJ1-5; D gene ambiguous. The germline V gene encodes CDR1 LNHDA and CDR2 SQIVND (reference sequence). This CDR3 is 14 amino acids long. V lost 3 bases to trimming and J lost 0 bases, with 6 bases between them. The CDR3 nucleotides read TGTGCCAGTAGTATTTTCGATAGCAATCAGCCCCAGCATTTT. This gives the protein CASSIFDSNQPQHF.

There are a few counts of this clone. V and J are TRBV5-1 and TRBJ2-7; no definite D call. The CDR3 is 13 amino acids. Germline V lookup: CDR1 SGHRS, CDR2 YFSETQ. The ends were cut back, 3 bases at V and 0 bases at J, with 7 bases in the middle. The chain's CDR3 is CASSSASSYEQYF. The CDR3 region has the DNA TGCGCCAGCAGCTCTGCGAGCTCCTACGAGCAGTACTTC. The full variable domain, in which reference TRBV5-1 and TRBJ2-7 provide the parts outside the CDR3, is KAGVTQTPRYLIKTRGQQVTLSCSPISGHRSVSWYQQTPGQGLQFLFEYFSETQRNKGNFPGRFSGRQFSNSRSEMNVSTLELGDSALYLCASSSASSYEQYFGPGTRLTVT.

This clone came up once. The genes are TRBV7-9 and TRBJ2-5; D remains unclear. V lost 1 base, J lost 1 base, and 4 bases lay in between. Germline-derived CDR1 and CDR2 are SEHNR and FQNEAQ (reference sequence). The CDR3 extends over 13 amino acids. In nucleotides, the CDR3 is TGTGCCAGCAGCTTAGTTATCCAAGAGACCCAGTACTTC. Translation gives CASSLVIQETQYF.

The CDR3 is CASSGYRGSYEQYF. The CDR3 coding sequence is TGTGCCAGCAGTGGATACAGGGGCTCCTACGAGCAGTACTTC. The chain is built from TRBV28 and TRBJ2-7, with 7 bases identical to TRBD1. The V and J ends lost 5 bases and 0 bases, in that order; junction bases with no gene match: 4. CDR1 MDHEN and CDR2 SYDVKM come from the germline V gene. CDR3 length equals 14 residues.

The chain has TRBV4-2 and TRBJ2-1; weak D call: TRBD2 (5 bases). CDR1 is LGHNA and CDR2 is YNFKEQ in the germline V gene. V lost 6 bases and J lost 7, with 13 bases in between. The CDR3 extends over 13 amino acids. CDR3 amino acids: CASRLARTNEQFF. The DNA for the CDR3 is TGTGCCAGCAGATTGGCGCGGACTAATGAGCAGTTCTTC.

The chain couples TRBV5-4 to TRBJ1-1; a weak D match, TRBD1 (6 bases). V lost 2 bases and J 1 base, leaving 9 bases between the germline ends. There are 14 residues in the CDR3. CDR1 and CDR2 (germline): SGHNT, YYREEE (reference sequence). CDR3 sequence (DNA): TGTGCCAGCAGCTTCGGGGACACGAACACTGAAGCTTTCTTT. As protein: CASSFGDTNTEAFF.

The genes are TRBV10-3 and TRBJ1-1, with 10 bases matching TRBD1. Germline V CDR1 and CDR2: ENHRY, SYGVKD. The ends lost 9 bases at V and 3 bases at J; junction bases unmatched: 1. The CDR3 runs 12 residues. The CDR3 sequence: CAIGQGDTEAFF. The CDR3 coding sequence is TGTGCCATAGGACAGGGGGACACTGAAGCTTTCTTT.

This clone has just a few counts. The chain uses TRBV29-1 and TRBJ1-1; D gene ambiguous. CDR1 is SQVTM, CDR2 ANQGSEA, per germline. Trimming took off 7 bases at V and 4 bases at J, with 13 bases between the two ends. This CDR3 has 12 residues. The CDR3 sequence: CSATRGSTEAFF. The CDR3, as DNA: TGCAGCGCCACTCGAGGGAGCACTGAAGCTTTCTTT.

This clone was detected once. V and J are TRBV4-3 and TRBJ1-2, with D possibly matching TRBD1 (6 bases). Germline values: CDR1 LGHNA, CDR2 YSLEER. Deletions cut 6 bases from V and 6 bases from J, with 14 bases between. The CDR3 has 13 amino acids. CDR3 protein: CASRQQGGDGYTF. The CDR3 DNA sequence: TGCGCCAGCAGACAACAGGGAGGAGATGGCTACACCTTC.

This chain joins TRBV30 and TRBJ1-5, with a possible D match to TRBD1 (5 bases). Trimming left V 1 base short and J 0 bases short, with 13 bases between. The CDR3 length is 16 residues. Germline CDR1 and CDR2: GTSNPN and SVGIG (reference sequence). As DNA, the CDR3 is TGTGCCTGGAGTGGGGACGGTCGCTATAGCAATCAGCCCCAGCATTTT. Amino acid sequence: CAWSGDGRYSNQPQHF.

V usage is TRBV29-1 and J usage is TRBJ1-6, with a weak D call TRBD1 (6 bases). Trimming cost V 6 bases and J 1 base, with 10 bases left between them. The CDR3 covers 14 residues. The germline V gene encodes CDR1 SQVTM and CDR2 ANQGSEA. CDR3 coding DNA: TGCAGCGTACAGGGTTTATCCTATAATTCACCCCTCCACTTT. Amino acids: CSVQGLSYNSPLHF.

The CDR3 spells CASSLFGSGGTGELFF. DNA of the CDR3: TGTGCCAGCAGCTTATTCGGTAGCGGGGGTACCGGGGAGCTGTTTTTT. The chain carries TRBV11-3 and TRBJ2-2, with 9 positions matching TRBD2. This CDR3 region has 16 residues. From germline, CDR1 is SGHNT and CDR2 YENEEA. Trimming removed 2 bases from V and 5 bases from J; junction bases left unmatched: 6. The whole variable domain, filled in from reference TRBV11-3 and TRBJ2-2, reads EAGVVQSPRYKIIEKKQPVAFWCNPISGHNTLYWYLQNLGQGPELLIRYENEEAVDDSQLPKDRFSAERLKGVDSTLKIQPAELGDSAVYLCASSLFGSGGTGELFFGEGSRLTVL.